Shown below are 25 T cell receptor beta chains from a single sample sequenced in a study of neurological immune-mediated disorders. TCRdb re-called the 5' RACE reads with MiXCR, one entry per CDR3 protein. The sample lists about 50,000 distinct CDR3 sequences; 16% were seen once. The sequencing sample was made of PBMCs. These TCRs come from a man aged 60-69 years in good health.

The sample holds many counts of this clonotype. V usage is TRBV5-1 and J usage is TRBJ2-3; 9 nucleotides line up with TRBD1. Germline V gene data show CDR1 as SGHRS and CDR2 as YFSETQ. J gave up 3 bases and V 4 bases, and 6 bases lay outside the gene matches. This CDR3 has 15 amino acids. CDR3 protein: CASSTGQGWTDTQYF. Written as DNA, the CDR3 is TGCGCCAGCAGCACCGGACAGGGGTGGACAGATACGCAGTATTTT.

This clonotype showed up many times. The rearrangement links TRBV28 to TRBJ2-3; TRBD1 matches 9 bases. CDR3 length: 13 amino acids. V shed 8 bases, J shed 4 bases, and the junction held 4 bases outside the gene matches. CDR1 is MDHEN and CDR2 is SYDVKM in the germline V gene. As DNA, the CDR3 is TGTGCCAGCTTGGACAGGGGCCCAGATACGCAGTATTTT. It codes for CASLDRGPDTQYF.

This clonotype was counted at least ten times. The chain has TRBV7-8 and TRBJ2-1, with D possibly TRBD2 on 7 matching bases. The CDR3 consists of 12 residues. V was pared by 2 bases and J by 15 bases, with 14 bases between. Germline CDR1 reads SGHVS; CDR2 reads FQNEAQ. This chain's CDR3 is CASSLRREGGFF. The CDR3 nucleotides are TGTGCCAGCAGCTTAAGGAGGGAGGGGGGGTTCTTC. The full variable domain, in which reference TRBV7-8 and TRBJ2-1 provide the parts outside the CDR3, is GAGVSQSPRYKVAKRGQDVALRCDPISGHVSLFWYQQALGQGPEFLTYFQNEAQLDKSGLPSDRFFAERPEGSVSTLKIQRTQQEDSAVYLCASSLRREGGFFGPGTRLTVL.

The chain carries TRBV28 and TRBJ2-1; 8 nucleotides align to TRBD2. Per the germline V gene, CDR1 is MDHEN and CDR2 is SYDVKM. Trimming cost V 2 bases and J 7 bases; bases outside gene matches: 10. The CDR3 loop spans 16 amino acids. CDR3 coding DNA: TGTGCCAGCAGTTTAGGAGGGGCGGGAGGCCTAAATGAGCAGTTCTTC. Translated: CASSLGGAGGLNEQFF.

This chain links TRBV19 with TRBJ2-2, with D possibly being TRBD1 (5 bases). V lost 7 bases and J lost 0, with 9 bases in between. This CDR3 spans 14 amino acids. Germline values: CDR1 LNHDA, CDR2 SQIVND (reference sequence). CDR3 protein: CASIGAANTGELFF. The DNA of the CDR3 is TGTGCCAGTATTGGGGCGGCGAACACCGGGGAGCTGTTTTTT.

This clonotype was detected many times. V gene TRBV5-1 combines with J gene TRBJ2-5, with TRBD2 matching 10 bases. Germline V gene lookup returns CDR1 SGHRS and CDR2 YFSETQ. The CDR3 extends over 17 amino acids. Trimming took 4 bases from V and 3 from J; bases not matched to a gene: 12. This chain's CDR3 is CASSGGLAVRSEETQYF. As DNA, the CDR3 is TGCGCCAGCAGCGGCGGACTAGCGGTTCGATCTGAAGAGACCCAGTACTTC.

Details on this clonotype: Being one base from a much bigger clone, this may be a read error. V is TRBV5-1 and J is TRBJ2-2, with 7 bases matching TRBD1. Germline V gives CDR1 SGHRS, CDR2 YFSETQ. Losses at the gene ends were 5 bases for V and 6 bases for J; bases not matched to a gene: 13. The CDR3 consists of 16 residues. The CDR3 sequence: CASRLTEQTGAGELFF. In DNA form, the CDR3 reads TGCGCCAGCAGACTGACGGAACAAACAGGGGCCGGGGAGCTGTTTTTT.

There are a few counts of this clonotype. V gene TRBV3-1 combines with J gene TRBJ2-7; no clear D gene. Germline CDR1 and CDR2: LGHDT and YNNKEL (reference sequence). With 2 bases removed from V and 3 bases from J, the gap between germline ends came to 5 bases. The CDR3 has 12 amino acids. For the CDR3, the DNA is TGTGCCAGCAGCCAAAGCCTCTACGAGCAGTACTTC. It translates to CASSQSLYEQYF.

The V gene is TRBV2, the J gene TRBJ2-5; a weak D match, TRBD2 (5 bases). Deletions cut 0 bases from V and 5 bases from J, with 19 bases between. There are 17 residues in the CDR3. CDR1 is SNHLY and CDR2 is FYNNEI in the germline V gene. The CDR3: CASSEAANYGKSETQYF. Here the CDR3 DNA reads TGTGCCAGCAGTGAAGCGGCTAACTACGGGAAATCGGAGACCCAGTACTTC. Combining the CDR3 with reference TRBV2 and TRBJ2-5 gives the whole variable domain EPEVTQTPSHQVTQMGQEVILRCVPISNHLYFYWYRQILGQKVEFLVSFYNNEISEKSEIFDDQFSVERPDGSNFTLKIRSTKLEDSAMYFCASSEAANYGKSETQYFGPGTRLLVL.

In this sample, this clonotype turned up a few times. The chain combines TRBV6-2 or TRBV6-3 with TRBJ1-1, with D perhaps matching TRBD1 (5 bases). The V end lost 6 bases, the J end lost 1 base, and 12 bases lay between the germline ends. The CDR3 covers 14 residues. Germline-derived CDR1 and CDR2 are MNHEY and SVGEGT. CDR3 region: CASSIDRRNTEAFF. CDR3 coding DNA: TGTGCCAGCAGCATCGACAGAAGGAACACTGAAGCTTTCTTT.

This clonotype was recorded many times. The V gene is TRBV29-1, the J gene TRBJ1-4, with D unclear. The germline V and J ends were trimmed by 7 bases and 5 bases, with 14 bases remaining between them. From germline, CDR1 is SQVTM and CDR2 ANQGSEA. The CDR3 runs to 13 residues. In DNA form, the CDR3 reads TGCAGCGCCATGACGGGAAAGAATGAAAAACTGTTTTTT. Its translation is CSAMTGKNEKLFF. Complete variable domain (other parts from reference TRBV29-1 and TRBJ1-4): SAVISQKPSRDICQRGTSLTIQCQVDSQVTMMFWYRQQPGQSLTLIATANQGSEATYESGFVIDKFPISRPNLTFSTLTVSNMSPEDSSIYLCSAMTGKNEKLFFGSGTQLSVL.

This clonotype appeared many times. The chain links TRBV7-2 to TRBJ2-7; a possible D gene is TRBD2 (5 bases). This CDR3 is 13 amino acids long. The V end lost 4 bases, the J end lost 4 bases, and 11 bases lay between the germline ends. CDR1 and CDR2 (germline): SGHTA, FQGNSA. The CDR3 sequence is CASSSLRDYEQYF. The CDR3 nucleotides read TGTGCCAGCAGCTCCTTGAGGGATTACGAGCAGTACTTC.

This clonotype was seen at least ten times. The chain is built from TRBV24-1 and TRBJ2-2, with no clear D. The V and J ends lost 1 base and 9 bases respectively, with 8 bases between them. Germline values: CDR1 KGHDR, CDR2 SFDVKD. The CDR3 length is 13 residues. The CDR3 here is CATSDFLLRELFF. CDR3 coding DNA: TGTGCCACCAGTGATTTTCTACTCAGGGAGCTGTTTTTT.

This clonotype showed up many times. This chain connects TRBV5-6 to TRBJ2-2; 10 bases are shared with TRBD2. Germline-derived CDR1 and CDR2 are SGHDT and YYEEEE. The V segment lost 0 bases and the J segment 6 bases; nucleotides outside the gene matches: 11. The CDR3 is 18 amino acids. For the CDR3, the DNA is TGTGCCAGCAGCTTGGTTAGCGGGAGGCTTTTATATGCCGGGGAGCTGTTTTTT. It is translated as CASSLVSGRLLYAGELFF.

J is TRBJ1-2 and V is TRBV10-3; D call uncertain. Germline-derived CDR1 and CDR2 are ENHRY and SYGVKD. The V end lost 3 bases, the J end lost 1 base, and 6 bases lay between the germline ends. This CDR3 comprises 13 residues. In DNA, the CDR3 is TGTGCCATCAGTGACCAGGATAACTATGGCTACACCTTC. This translates into CAISDQDNYGYTF.

The chain uses TRBV12-3 or TRBV12-4 and TRBJ1-5; no clear D. The CDR3 loop spans 15 amino acids. Trimming removed 0 bases at V and 4 bases at J, with 10 bases between. The CDR3 here is CASSLAGSGNQPQHF. The CDR3 DNA reads TGTGCCAGCAGTTTAGCGGGGTCAGGTAATCAGCCCCAGCATTTT.

This clonotype has a count of ten or more. The rearrangement joins TRBV7-3 to TRBJ1-1; 9 bases map to TRBD1. CDR3 length: 18 residues. The germline gives CDR1 SGHTA, CDR2 FQGTGA. Trimming removed 5 bases from V and 3 bases from J; junction bases left unmatched: 16. The chain's CDR3 is CASSASGTGKPRDTEAFF. CDR3 nucleotide sequence: TGTGCCAGCAGCGCTTCCGGGACAGGGAAACCGCGGGACACTGAAGCTTTCTTT.

Ten or more counts support this clonotype. The chain employs TRBV28 and TRBJ1-3, with TRBD1 as a possible D gene (5 bases). This CDR3 comprises 14 residues. Trimming took off 7 bases at V and 5 bases at J, with 15 bases between the two ends. Germline V gene sequence: CDR1 MDHEN, CDR2 SYDVKM. Written as DNA, the CDR3 is TGTGCCAGCACGGTCAGTGGGGCGAGAAACACCATATATTTT. This encodes CASTVSGARNTIYF.

Only one count was recorded for this clonotype. This chain links TRBV4-2 with TRBJ2-1, with D perhaps being TRBD1 or TRBD2 (5 bases each). V gave up 2 bases and J gave up 4 bases, with 15 bases separating them. CDR1 LGHNA and CDR2 YNFKEQ come from the germline V gene. CDR3 size: 16 residues. CDR3 bases: TGTGCCAGCAGCCAATCTCCCGGGACCAGTTACAATGAGCAGTTCTTC. Translating it yields CASSQSPGTSYNEQFF.

The sample holds many counts of this clonotype. The V call is TRBV7-2, the J call TRBJ1-2, with D possibly matching TRBD1 (5 bases). This CDR3 has 12 amino acids. Germline V gives CDR1 SGHTA, CDR2 FQGNSA. V lost 6 bases, J lost 4 bases, and 9 bases lay in between. The CDR3 here is CASSQGTYGYTF. In DNA form, the CDR3 reads TGTGCCAGCAGTCAGGGTACCTATGGCTACACCTTC.

The CDR3 nucleotides are TGCAGTGCTAGGGCCGGGACTGGCCCATTCGGGGAGCTGTTTTTT. As protein: CSARAGTGPFGELFF. V and J are TRBV20-1 and TRBJ2-2; a weak D match, TRBD2 (6 bases). V was shortened by 3 bases and J by 7 bases, with 18 bases between the two germline ends. The germline CDR1 and CDR2 sequences are DFQATT and SNEGSKA (reference sequence). The CDR3 has 15 amino acids.

The J gene is TRBJ2-5, the V gene TRBV6-1; 8 positions match TRBD1. This CDR3 is built from 18 residues. V shed 6 bases and J 1 base; nucleotides not matched to a gene: 16. The V gene's germline CDR1 is MNHNS and CDR2 SASEGT. The CDR3 DNA follows: TGTGCCAGCAGCCTAATGACAGGGGCCGAAATACCCCAAGAGACCCAGTACTTC. This translates into CASSLMTGAEIPQETQYF.

Ten or more counts support this clonotype. V and J are TRBV20-1 and TRBJ2-7; 8 nucleotides align to TRBD1. Trimming cost V 4 bases and J 3 bases; bases outside gene matches: 8. Per the germline V gene, CDR1 is DFQATT and CDR2 is SNEGSKA (reference sequence). This CDR3 spans 14 amino acids. The DNA of the CDR3 is TGCAGTGCTATGAGTCAGGGGGCTTACTACGAGCAGTACTTC. Translating gives CSAMSQGAYYEQYF.

J is TRBJ1-1 and V is TRBV20-1; D perhaps matches TRBD1 (5 bases). Deletions cut 2 bases from V and 1 base from J, with 23 bases between. The germline gives CDR1 DFQATT, CDR2 SNEGSKA (reference sequence). CDR3 length: 18 residues. CDR3: CSARTGAIPVRQNTEAFF. CDR3 DNA sequence: TGCAGTGCTAGAACAGGTGCAATTCCGGTACGGCAGAACACTGAAGCTTTCTTT.

CDR3 sequence (DNA): TGCGCCAGCAGTAACCTGCGGTCCTCCTACAATGAGCAGTTCTTC. Translation: CASSNLRSSYNEQFF. J is TRBJ2-1 and V is TRBV5-1; D gene uncertain. The CDR3 extends over 15 amino acids. Trimming removed 5 bases from V and 0 bases from J, with 12 bases in between. Germline V gives CDR1 SGHRS, CDR2 YFSETQ.